This TCR beta chain comes out of a study of OX40 agonist ivuxolimab in advanced cancers. Across the study: Ivuxolimab was delivered to patients intravenously every 2 weeks at doses spanning 0.01 to 10 mg/kg.

With autoimmune disease history or systemic immunosuppression, patients were excluded. This table comes from immunoSEQ multiplex PCR, and its TCRdb copy is limited to in-frame clones, with some not included. The table includes approximately 68,000 clones, about nine tenths detected once. Germline V gives CDR1 SGHVS, CDR2 FNYEAQ. The CDR3 runs 17 residues. V gave up 1 base and J gave up 1 base; unmatched junction bases: 5. V is TRBV7-6 and J is TRBJ2-2, with TRBD1 matching 8 bases. The source was CD4+ or CD8+ T cells sorted from blood, collected in a trial of the OX40 agonist ivuxolimab. This TCR came from an adult with an advanced solid tumor such as melanoma, head and neck, liver or kidney cancer. The CDR3 loop is CASSLGIGTGNTGELFF. The CDR3 DNA is TGTGCCAGCAGCTTAGGCATCGGGACAGGGAACACCGGGGAGCTGTTTTTT.